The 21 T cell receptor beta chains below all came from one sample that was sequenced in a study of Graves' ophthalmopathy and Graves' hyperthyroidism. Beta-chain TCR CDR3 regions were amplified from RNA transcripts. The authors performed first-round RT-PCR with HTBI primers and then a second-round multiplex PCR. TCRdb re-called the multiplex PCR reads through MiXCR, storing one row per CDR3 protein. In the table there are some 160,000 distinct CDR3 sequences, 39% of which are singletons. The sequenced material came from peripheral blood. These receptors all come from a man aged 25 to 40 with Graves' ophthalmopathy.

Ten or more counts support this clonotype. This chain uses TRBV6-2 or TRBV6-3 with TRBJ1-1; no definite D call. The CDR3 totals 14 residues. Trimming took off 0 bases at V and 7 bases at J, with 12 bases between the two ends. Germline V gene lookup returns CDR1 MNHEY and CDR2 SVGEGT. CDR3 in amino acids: CASSYSTRFGEAFF. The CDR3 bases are TGTGCCAGCAGTTACTCGACAAGGTTTGGTGAAGCTTTCTTT.

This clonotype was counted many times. The CDR3 DNA sequence: TGTGCCAGCAGCCCCGCGGTGGGAGGGACCCTAAACACTGAAGCTTTCTTT. Its translation is CASSPAVGGTLNTEAFF. The chain recombines TRBV9 with TRBJ1-1; a weak D match, TRBD1 (5 bases). Trimming took off 4 bases at V and 2 bases at J, with 21 bases between the two ends. There are 17 residues in the CDR3. The germline V gene has CDR1 SGDLS and CDR2 YYNGEE.

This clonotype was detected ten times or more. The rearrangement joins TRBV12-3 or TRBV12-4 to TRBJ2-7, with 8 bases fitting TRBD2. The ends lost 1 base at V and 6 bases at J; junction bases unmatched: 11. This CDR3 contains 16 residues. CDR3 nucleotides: TGTGCCAGCAGTTTAGGGGGACTAGGCGGGGGTGGCGAGCAGTACTTC. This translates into CASSLGGLGGGGEQYF.

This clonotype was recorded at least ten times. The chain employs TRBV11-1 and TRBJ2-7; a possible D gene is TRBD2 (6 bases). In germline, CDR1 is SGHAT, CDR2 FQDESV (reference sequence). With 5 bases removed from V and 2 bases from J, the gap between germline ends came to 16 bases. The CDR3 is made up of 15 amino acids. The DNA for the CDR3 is TGTGCCAGCAGCCCGAGGGCGGGAACCGCCTACGAGCAGTACTTC. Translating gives CASSPRAGTAYEQYF.

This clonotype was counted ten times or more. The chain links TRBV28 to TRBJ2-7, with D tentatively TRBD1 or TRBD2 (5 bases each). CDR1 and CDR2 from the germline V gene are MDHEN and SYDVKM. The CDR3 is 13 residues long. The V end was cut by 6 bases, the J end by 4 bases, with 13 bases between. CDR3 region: CASRGDGAYEQYF. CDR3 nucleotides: TGTGCCAGCAGGGGGGACGGGGCGTACGAGCAGTACTTC.

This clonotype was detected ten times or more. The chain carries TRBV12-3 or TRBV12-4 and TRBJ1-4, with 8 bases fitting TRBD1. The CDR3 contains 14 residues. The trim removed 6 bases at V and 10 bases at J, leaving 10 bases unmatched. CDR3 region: CASSPNRGGGKLFF. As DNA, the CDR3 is TGTGCCAGCAGCCCAAACAGGGGGGGGGGAAAACTGTTTTTT.

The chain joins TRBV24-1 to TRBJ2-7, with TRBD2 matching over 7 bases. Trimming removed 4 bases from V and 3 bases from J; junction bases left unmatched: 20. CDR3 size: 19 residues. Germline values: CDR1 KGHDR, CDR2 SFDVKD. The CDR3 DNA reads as TGTGCCACCAGTGACCCCCCCTGGGGTATCGGGACTATCCGCTACGAGCAGTACTTC. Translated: CATSDPPWGIGTIRYEQYF.

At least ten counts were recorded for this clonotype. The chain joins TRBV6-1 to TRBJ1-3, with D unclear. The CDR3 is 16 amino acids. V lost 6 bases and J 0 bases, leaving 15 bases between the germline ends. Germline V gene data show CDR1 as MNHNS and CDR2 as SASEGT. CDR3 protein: CASSPQRRPSGNTIYF. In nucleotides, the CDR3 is TGTGCCAGCAGCCCTCAAAGAAGGCCCTCTGGAAACACCATATATTTT.

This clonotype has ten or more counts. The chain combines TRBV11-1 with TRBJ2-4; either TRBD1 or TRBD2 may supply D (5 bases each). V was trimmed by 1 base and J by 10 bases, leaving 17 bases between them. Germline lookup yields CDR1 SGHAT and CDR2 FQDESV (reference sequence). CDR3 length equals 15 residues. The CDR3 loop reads CASSLGWDPEGIQYF. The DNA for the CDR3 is TGTGCCAGCAGCTTAGGATGGGACCCCGAGGGGATTCAGTACTTC.

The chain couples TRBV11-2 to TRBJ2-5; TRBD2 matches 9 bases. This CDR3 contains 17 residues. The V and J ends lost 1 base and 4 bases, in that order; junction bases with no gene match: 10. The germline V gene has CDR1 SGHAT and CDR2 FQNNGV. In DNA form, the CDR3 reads TGTGCCAGCAGCTTAGGCGGGGGCGGGAGGGCCGCAGAGACCCAGTACTTC. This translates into CASSLGGGGRAAETQYF.

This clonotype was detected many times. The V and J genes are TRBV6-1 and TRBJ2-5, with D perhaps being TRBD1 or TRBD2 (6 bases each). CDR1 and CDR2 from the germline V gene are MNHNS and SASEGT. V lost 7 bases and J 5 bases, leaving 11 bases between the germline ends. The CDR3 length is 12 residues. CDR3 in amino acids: CASKGGRETQYF. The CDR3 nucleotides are TGTGCCAGCAAGGGGGGTAGGGAGACCCAGTACTTC.

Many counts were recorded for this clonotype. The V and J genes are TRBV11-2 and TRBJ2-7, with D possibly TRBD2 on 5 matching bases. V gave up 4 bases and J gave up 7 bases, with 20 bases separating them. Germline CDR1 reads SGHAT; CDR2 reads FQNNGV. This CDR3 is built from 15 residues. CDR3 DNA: TGTGCCAGCAGCTCCGCAGCGGTTATCCTTGGGGAGCAGTACTTC. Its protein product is CASSSAAVILGEQYF.

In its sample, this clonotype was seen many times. The CDR3 is CASSLDGTGPYQPQHF. For the CDR3, the DNA is TGTGCCAGCAGCTTAGACGGGACAGGCCCATATCAGCCCCAGCATTTT. The V gene is TRBV11-3, the J gene TRBJ1-5; 8 bases line up with TRBD1. From germline, CDR1 is SGHNT and CDR2 YENEEA. J gave up 5 bases and V 0 bases, and 6 bases lay outside the gene matches. The CDR3 contains 16 residues.

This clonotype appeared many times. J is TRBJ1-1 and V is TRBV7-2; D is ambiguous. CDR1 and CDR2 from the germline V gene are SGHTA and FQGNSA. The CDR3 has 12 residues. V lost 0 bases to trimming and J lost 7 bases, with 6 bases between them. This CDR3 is CASSLAGIEAFF. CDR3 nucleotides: TGTGCCAGCAGCTTAGCAGGGATTGAAGCTTTCTTT.

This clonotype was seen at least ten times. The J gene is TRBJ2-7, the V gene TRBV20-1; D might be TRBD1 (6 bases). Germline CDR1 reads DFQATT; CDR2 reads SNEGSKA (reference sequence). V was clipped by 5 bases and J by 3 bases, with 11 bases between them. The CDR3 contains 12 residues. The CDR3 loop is CSAPPTGYEQYF. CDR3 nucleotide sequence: TGCAGTGCTCCTCCGACAGGCTACGAGCAGTACTTC.

CDR3 bases: TGCAGTGCTGGGACAGGTCTCCAAGAGACCCAGTACTTC. Residues: CSAGTGLQETQYF. The rearrangement uses TRBV20-1 and TRBJ2-5, with 8 bases lining up with TRBD1. Trimming cost V 5 bases and J 1 base; bases outside gene matches: 3. Per the germline V gene, CDR1 is DFQATT and CDR2 is SNEGSKA (reference sequence). This CDR3 spans 13 amino acids.

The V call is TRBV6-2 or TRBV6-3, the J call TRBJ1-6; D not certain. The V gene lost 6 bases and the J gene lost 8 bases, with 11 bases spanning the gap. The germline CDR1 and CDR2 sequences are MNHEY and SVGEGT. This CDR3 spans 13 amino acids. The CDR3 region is CASRQTRDSPLHF. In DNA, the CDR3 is TGTGCCAGCAGACAGACGAGAGATTCACCCCTCCACTTT.

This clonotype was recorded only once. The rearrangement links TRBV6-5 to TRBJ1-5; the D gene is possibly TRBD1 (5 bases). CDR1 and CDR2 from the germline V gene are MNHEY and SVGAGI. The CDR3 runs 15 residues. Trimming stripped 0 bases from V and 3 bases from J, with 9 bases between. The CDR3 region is CASSYSDGANQPQHF. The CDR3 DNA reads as TGTGCCAGCAGTTACTCCGACGGGGCCAATCAGCCCCAGCATTTT.

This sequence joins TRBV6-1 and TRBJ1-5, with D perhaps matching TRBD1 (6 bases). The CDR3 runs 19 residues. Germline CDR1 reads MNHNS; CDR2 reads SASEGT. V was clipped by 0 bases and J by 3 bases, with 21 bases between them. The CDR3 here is CASSEAAQRQDAYNQPQHF. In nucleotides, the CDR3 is TGTGCCAGCAGTGAAGCGGCACAGCGACAGGACGCCTACAATCAGCCCCAGCATTTT.

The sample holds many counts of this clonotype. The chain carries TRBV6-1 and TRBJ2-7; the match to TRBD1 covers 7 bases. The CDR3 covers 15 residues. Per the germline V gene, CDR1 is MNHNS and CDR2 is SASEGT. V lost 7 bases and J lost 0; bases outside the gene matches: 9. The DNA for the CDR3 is TGTGCCAGCATTCCCGGGACAGCGAGCTCCTACGAGCAGTACTTC. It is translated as CASIPGTASSYEQYF.

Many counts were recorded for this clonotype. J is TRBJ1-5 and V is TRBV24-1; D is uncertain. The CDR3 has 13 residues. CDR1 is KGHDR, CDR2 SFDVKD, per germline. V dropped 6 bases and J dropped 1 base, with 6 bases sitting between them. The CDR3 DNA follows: TGTGCCACCAGTAGTGGGAGCAATCAGCCCCAGCATTTT. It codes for CATSSGSNQPQHF.